The T cell receptor beta chain under discussion was sequenced for a study of cytomegalovirus exposure and HLA in healthy donors. Assay: immunoSEQ multiplex PCR; the TCRdb copy retains only in-frame clones and omits some. The repertoire includes around 70,000 clones, 94% of them detected once, and less than 2% sits in the top ten. Sequenced input: PBMCs. This TCR derives from a woman aged 18-35 years in good health and CMV-seropositive.

The chain's CDR3 is CASTNLAVRETQYF. CDR3 bases: TGTGCCTCGACGAACCTAGCGGTTCGAGAGACCCAGTACTTC. The J gene is TRBJ2-5, the V gene TRBV30; 7 bases align to TRBD2. The V segment lost 7 bases and the J segment 4 bases; nucleotides outside the gene matches: 12. This CDR3 region has 14 residues. The germline gives CDR1 GTSNPN, CDR2 SVGIG (reference sequence).